Sequencing of this TCR beta chain was carried out in a study of beta chain features in type 1 diabetes. Regarding the study as a whole: Moderate yet significant TCRB CDR3 shortening was seen in Type 1 diabetes patients in all four CD4+ subsets.

Each donor gave one heparinised blood draw averaging around 120 mL. Germline CDR1 and CDR2: SEHNR and FQNEAQ (reference sequence). V gave up 4 bases and J gave up 4 bases; unmatched junction bases: 9. CDR3 length: 15 amino acids. This clone was observed a handful of times. Its specificity is unknown. The study reverse transcribed the entire isolated RNA, so it sequenced expressed TCRB transcripts. Mean read depth for naive, central memory and regulatory T cell samples was 3.5 million or so reads. Sequencing used immunoSEQ multiplex PCR; TCRdb keeps in-frame clones, though not all of them. The table has hundreds of thousands of clones, 13% seen once.

The receptor's source is a young man with type 1 diabetes. The chain employs TRBV7-9 and TRBJ1-2, with TRBD1 matching over 7 bases. Sequencing used naive CD4+ T cells from blood. CDR3 nucleotide sequence: TGTGCCAGCAGCTCCCAGACAGGGCCGATCTATGGCTACACCTTC. This encodes CASSSQTGPIYGYTF. The whole variable domain, filled in from reference TRBV7-9 and TRBJ1-2, reads DTGVSQNPRHKITKRGQNVTFRCDPISEHNRLYWYRQTLGQGPEFLTYFQNEAQLEKSRLLSDRFSAERPKGSFSTLEIQRTEQGDSAMYLCASSSQTGPIYGYTFGSGTRLTVV.